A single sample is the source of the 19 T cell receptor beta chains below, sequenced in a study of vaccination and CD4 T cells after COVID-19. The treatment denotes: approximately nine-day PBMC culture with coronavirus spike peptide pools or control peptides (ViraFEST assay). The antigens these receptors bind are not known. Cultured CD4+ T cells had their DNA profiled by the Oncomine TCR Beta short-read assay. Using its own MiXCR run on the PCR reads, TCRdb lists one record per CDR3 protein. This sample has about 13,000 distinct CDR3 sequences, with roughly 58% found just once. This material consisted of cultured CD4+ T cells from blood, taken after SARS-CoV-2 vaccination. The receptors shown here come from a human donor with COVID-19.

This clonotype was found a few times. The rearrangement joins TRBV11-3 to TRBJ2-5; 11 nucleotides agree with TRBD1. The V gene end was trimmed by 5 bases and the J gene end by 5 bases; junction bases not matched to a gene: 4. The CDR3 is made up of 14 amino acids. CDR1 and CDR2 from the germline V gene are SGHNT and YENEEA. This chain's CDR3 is CASSRGQGVETQYF. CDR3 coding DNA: TGTGCCAGCAGCCGGGGACAGGGGGTCGAGACCCAGTACTTC.

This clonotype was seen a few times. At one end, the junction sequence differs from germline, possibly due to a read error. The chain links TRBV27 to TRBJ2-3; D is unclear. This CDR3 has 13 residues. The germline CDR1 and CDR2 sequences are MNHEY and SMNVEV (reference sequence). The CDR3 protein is CASSLSSTDTQYF. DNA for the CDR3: TGTGCCAGCAGTCTATCGAGCACAGATACGCAGTATTTT.

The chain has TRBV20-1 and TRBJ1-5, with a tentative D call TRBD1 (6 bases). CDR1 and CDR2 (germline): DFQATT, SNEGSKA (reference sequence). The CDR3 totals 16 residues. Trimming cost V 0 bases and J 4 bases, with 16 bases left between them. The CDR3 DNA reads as TGCAGTGCTAGAGATACGGGGGCCGGATGGAATCAGCCCCAGCATTTT. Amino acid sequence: CSARDTGAGWNQPQHF.

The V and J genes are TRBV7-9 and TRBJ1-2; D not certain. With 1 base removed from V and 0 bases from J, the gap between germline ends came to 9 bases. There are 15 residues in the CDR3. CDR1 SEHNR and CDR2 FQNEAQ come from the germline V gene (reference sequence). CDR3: CASSLGQSANYGYTF. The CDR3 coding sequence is TGTGCCAGCAGCTTAGGGCAGTCCGCTAACTATGGCTACACCTTC.

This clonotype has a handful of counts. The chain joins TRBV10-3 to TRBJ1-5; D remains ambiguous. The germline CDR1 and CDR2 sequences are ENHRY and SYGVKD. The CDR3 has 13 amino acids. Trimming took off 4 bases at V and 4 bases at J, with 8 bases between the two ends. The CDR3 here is CAISVQFNQPQHF. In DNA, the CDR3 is TGTGCCATCAGTGTGCAGTTTAATCAGCCCCAGCATTTT.

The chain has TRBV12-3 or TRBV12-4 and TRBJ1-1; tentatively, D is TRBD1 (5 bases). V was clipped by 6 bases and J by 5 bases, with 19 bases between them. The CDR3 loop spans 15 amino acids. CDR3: CASSPAGGMGTEAFF. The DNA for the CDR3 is TGTGCCAGCAGCCCGGCCGGGGGGATGGGGACTGAAGCTTTCTTT.

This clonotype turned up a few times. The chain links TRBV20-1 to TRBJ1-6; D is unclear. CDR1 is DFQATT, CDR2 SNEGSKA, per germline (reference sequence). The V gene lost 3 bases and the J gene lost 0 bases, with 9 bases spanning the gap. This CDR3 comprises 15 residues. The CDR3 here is CSARTSSSYNSPLHF. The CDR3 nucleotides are TGCAGTGCTAGGACATCTAGCTCCTATAATTCACCCCTCCACTTT.

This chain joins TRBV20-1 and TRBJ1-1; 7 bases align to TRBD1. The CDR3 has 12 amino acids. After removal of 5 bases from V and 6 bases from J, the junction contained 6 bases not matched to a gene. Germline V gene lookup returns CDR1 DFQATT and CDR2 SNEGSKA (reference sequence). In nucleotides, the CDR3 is TGCAGTGCTCACAGGGGCGGGCCTGAAGCTTTCTTT. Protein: CSAHRGGPEAFF.

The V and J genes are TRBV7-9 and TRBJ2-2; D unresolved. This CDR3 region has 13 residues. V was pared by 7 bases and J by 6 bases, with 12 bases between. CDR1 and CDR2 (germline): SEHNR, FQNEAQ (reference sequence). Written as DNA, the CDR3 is TGTGCCAGCAACCCTATCCGGTCCGGGGAGCTGTTTTTT. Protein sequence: CASNPIRSGELFF.

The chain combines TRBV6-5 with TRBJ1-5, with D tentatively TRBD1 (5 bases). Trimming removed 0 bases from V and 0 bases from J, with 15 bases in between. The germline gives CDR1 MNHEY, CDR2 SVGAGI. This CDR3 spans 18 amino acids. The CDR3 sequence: CASSYSGPDSYSNQPQHF. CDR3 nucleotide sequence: TGTGCCAGCAGTTACTCGGGTCCTGACAGTTATAGCAATCAGCCCCAGCATTTT.

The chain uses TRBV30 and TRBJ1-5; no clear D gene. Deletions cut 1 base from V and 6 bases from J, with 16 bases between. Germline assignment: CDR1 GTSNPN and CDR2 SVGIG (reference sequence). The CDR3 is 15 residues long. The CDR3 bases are TGTGCCTGGAGTGGCCGTGTGGGGAACCGTCAGCCCCAGCATTTT. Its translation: CAWSGRVGNRQPQHF.

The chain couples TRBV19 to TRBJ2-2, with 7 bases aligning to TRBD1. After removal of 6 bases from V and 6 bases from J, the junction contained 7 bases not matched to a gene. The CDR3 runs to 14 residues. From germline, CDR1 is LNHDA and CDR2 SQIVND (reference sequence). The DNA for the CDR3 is TGTGCCAGTAGGGGCACAGGGGTGGCCGGGGAGCTGTTTTTT. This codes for CASRGTGVAGELFF.

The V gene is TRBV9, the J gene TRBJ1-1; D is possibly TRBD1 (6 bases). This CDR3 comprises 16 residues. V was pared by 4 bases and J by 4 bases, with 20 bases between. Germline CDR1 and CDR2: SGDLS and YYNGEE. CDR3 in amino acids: CASSSRDNPTTTEAFF. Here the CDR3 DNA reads TGTGCCAGCAGCTCAAGGGACAACCCGACGACCACTGAAGCTTTCTTT.

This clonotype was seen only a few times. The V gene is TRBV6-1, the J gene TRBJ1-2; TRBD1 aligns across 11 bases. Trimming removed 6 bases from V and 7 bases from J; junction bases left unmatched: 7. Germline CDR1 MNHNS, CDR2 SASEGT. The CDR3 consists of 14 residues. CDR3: CASRPAGTGGGYTF. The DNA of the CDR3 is TGTGCCAGCAGGCCAGCCGGGACAGGGGGTGGCTACACCTTC.

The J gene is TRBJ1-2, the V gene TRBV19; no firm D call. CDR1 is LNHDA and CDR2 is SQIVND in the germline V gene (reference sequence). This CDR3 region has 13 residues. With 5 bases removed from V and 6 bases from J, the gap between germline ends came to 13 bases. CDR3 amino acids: CASSGGRWDGYTF. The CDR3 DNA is TGTGCCAGTAGTGGAGGGCGGTGGGATGGCTACACCTTC.

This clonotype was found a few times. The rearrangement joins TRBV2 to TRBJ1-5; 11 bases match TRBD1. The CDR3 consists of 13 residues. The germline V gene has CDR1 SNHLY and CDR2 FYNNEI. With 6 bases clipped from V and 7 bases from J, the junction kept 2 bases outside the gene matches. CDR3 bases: TGTGCCAGCAGGGGACAGGGGGGGCAGCCCCAGCATTTT. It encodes CASRGQGGQPQHF.

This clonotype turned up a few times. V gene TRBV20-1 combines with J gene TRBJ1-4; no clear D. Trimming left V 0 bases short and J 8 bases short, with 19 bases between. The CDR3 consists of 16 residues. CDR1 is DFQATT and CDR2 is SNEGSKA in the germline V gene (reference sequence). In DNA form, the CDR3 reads TGCAGTGCTAGAGATCTGGGTCGTGGCACCCACGAAAAACTGTTTTTT. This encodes CSARDLGRGTHEKLFF.

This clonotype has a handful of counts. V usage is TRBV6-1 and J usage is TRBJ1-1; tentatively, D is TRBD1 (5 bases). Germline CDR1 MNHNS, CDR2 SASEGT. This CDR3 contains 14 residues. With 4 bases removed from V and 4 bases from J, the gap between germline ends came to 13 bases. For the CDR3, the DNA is TGTGCCAGCAGTGCTACAGGACAAGCCACTGAAGCTTTCTTT. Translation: CASSATGQATEAFF.

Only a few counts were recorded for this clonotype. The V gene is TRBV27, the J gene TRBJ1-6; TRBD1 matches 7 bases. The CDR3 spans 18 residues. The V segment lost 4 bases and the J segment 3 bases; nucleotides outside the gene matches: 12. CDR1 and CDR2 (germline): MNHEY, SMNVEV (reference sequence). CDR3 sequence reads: CASSYDLADRFYNSPLHF. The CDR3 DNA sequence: TGTGCCAGCAGTTACGACCTGGCGGACAGGTTCTATAATTCACCCCTCCACTTT.